This record looks at one TCR beta chain sequence and its context. Its antigen is not known. The germline gene is not matched at one end of the junction; a read error may be the cause. TCRdb re-called the reads with MiXCR, one entry per CDR3 protein. Altogether 150,000 to 200,000 distinct CDR3 sequences are present, approximately 9.7% being singletons, with the ten largest covering about 4.6%. The CDR3 spans 14 residues. The germline V gene encodes CDR1 DFQATT and CDR2 SNEGSKA (reference sequence). The sample is drawn from a study of T cell repertoires in cytomegalovirus infection. Study as a whole: Indicated by public TCR beta signatures were CMV infection and matching HLA type. General observations from the study: Clonotype analysis showed dominance of the ex vivo response by HLA-C-restricted CMV-specific TCR beta clonotypes.

Material: PBMCs. This clonotype originated in a human donor in good health (CMV status not recorded). Some clones in this sample may be carry-over from other donors' samples. The rearrangement links TRBV20-1 to TRBJ2-1; D tentatively fits TRBD1 or TRBD2 (5 bases each). CDR3 sequence: CSAPLGEGYNEQSF. Written as DNA, the CDR3 is TGCAGTGCCCCACTAGGGGAAGGCTACAATGAGCAGTCCTTC.